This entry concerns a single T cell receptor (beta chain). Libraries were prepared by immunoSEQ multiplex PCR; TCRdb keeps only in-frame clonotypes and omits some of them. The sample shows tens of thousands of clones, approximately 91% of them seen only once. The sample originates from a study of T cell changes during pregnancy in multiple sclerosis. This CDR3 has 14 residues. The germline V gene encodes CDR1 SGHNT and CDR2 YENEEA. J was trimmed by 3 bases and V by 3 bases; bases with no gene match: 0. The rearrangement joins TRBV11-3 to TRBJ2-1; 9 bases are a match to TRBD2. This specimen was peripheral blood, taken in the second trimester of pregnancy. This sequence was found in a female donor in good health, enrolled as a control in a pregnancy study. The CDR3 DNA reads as TGTGCCAGCAGCTTTAGCGGGGGCTACAATGAGCAGTTCTTC. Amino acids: CASSFSGGYNEQFF.